The text below deals with one TCR beta chain. The V and J ends lost 4 bases and 7 bases respectively, with 13 bases between them. The CDR3 extends over 13 amino acids. The germline CDR1 and CDR2 sequences are MGHDK and SYGVNS. The template used for profiling TCR beta VDJ and CDR3 was genomic DNA. TCRdb redid the calling of the reads with MiXCR, one entry per CDR3 protein. The sample shows roughly 81,000 distinct CDR3 sequences, over 35% of them seen only once. The entry originates in a study of CD8+CD57+ T cells in acquired aplastic anemia. This sequence joins TRBV25-1 and TRBJ1-2; D uncertain. The clonotype was recovered from a human donor in good health, serving as a control. Sequenced sample: sorted CD4+, CD8+, or CD8+CD57+ T cells (not recorded which) from PBMCs. The DNA of the CDR3 is TGTGCCAGCAGTGCCTTGGGGATGGGTGGCTACACCTTC. Amino acid sequence: CASSALGMGGYTF.